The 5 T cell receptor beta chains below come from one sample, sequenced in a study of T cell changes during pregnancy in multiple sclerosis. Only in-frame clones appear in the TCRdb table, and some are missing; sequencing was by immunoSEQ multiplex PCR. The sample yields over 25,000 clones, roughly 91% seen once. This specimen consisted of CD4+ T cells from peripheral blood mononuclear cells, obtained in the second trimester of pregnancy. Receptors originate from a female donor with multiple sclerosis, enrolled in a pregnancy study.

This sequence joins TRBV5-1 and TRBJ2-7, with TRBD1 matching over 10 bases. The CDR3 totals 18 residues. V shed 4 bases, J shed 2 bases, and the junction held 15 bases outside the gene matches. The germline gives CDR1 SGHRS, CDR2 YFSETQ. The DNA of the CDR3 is TGCGCCAGCAGCGTCGACAGGGGGCCGTCGTACCCTCCCTACGAGCAGTACTTC. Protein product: CASSVDRGPSYPPYEQYF.

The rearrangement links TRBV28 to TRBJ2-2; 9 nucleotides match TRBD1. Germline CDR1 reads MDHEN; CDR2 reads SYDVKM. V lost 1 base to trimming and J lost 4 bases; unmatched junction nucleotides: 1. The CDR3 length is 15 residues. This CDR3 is CASSLLGQGTGELFF. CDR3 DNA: TGTGCCAGCAGTTTATTGGGACAGGGCACCGGGGAGCTGTTTTTT.

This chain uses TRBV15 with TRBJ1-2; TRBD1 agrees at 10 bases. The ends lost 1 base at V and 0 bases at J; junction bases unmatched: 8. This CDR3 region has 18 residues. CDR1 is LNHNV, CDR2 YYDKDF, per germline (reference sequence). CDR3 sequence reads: CATSRAHGQGGTNYGYTF. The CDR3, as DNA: TGTGCCACCAGCAGAGCCCACGGACAGGGGGGGACTAACTATGGCTACACCTTC. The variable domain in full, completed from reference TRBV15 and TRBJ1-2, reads DAMVIQNPRYQVTQFGKPVTLSCSQTLNHNVMYWYQQKSSQAPKLLFHYYDKDFNNEADTPDNFQSRRPNTSFCFLDIRSPGLGDTAMYLCATSRAHGQGGTNYGYTFGSGTRLTVV.

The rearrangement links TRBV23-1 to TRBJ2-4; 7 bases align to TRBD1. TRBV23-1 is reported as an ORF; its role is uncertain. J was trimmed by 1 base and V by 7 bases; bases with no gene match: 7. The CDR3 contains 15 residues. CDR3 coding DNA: TGCGCCAGCAATCACAGGGGACCCGCCAAAAACATTCAGTACTTC. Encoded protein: CASNHRGPAKNIQYF.

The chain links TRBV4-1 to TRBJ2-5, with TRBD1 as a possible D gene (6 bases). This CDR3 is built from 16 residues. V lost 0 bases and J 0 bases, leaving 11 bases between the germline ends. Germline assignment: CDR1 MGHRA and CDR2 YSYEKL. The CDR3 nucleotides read TGCGCCAGCAGCCAAGATTGGACAGCGTACCAAGAGACCCAGTACTTC. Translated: CASSQDWTAYQETQYF.